These 27 T cell receptor beta chains share one sample of origin, sequenced in a study of blood T cell repertoires in COVID-19. Measured with immunoSEQ multiplex PCR; TCRdb has only the in-frame clones, and not every one. The sample contains more than 200,000 clones, around nine tenths of which appear only once. The sample taken for sequencing was peripheral blood. The origin of the receptors is a man aged 25 to 45 with active or convalescent COVID-19.

CDR3 residues: CASSEYSGKSSAGNTIYF. DNA for the CDR3: TGCGCCAGCAGTGAGTATTCAGGGAAGTCGTCGGCAGGAAACACCATATATTTT. The chain has TRBV10-1 and TRBJ1-3; a possible D gene is TRBD1 (5 bases). Trimming took off 1 base at V and 4 bases at J, with 20 bases between the two ends. The CDR3 has 18 amino acids. The germline CDR1 and CDR2 sequences are WNHNN and SYGVQD (reference sequence).

V and J are TRBV3-1 (or the pseudogene TRBV3-2) and TRBJ2-3, with TRBD2 matching over 11 bases. Germline V gives CDR1 LGHDT, CDR2 YNNKEL (reference sequence). This CDR3 is built from 18 residues. J gave up 5 bases and V 4 bases, and 14 bases lay outside the gene matches. The chain's CDR3 is CASSPHGVLAGAGDTQYF. CDR3 nucleotides: TGTGCCAGCAGCCCCCACGGGGTACTAGCGGGGGCAGGAGATACGCAGTATTTT.

The J gene is TRBJ1-2, the V gene TRBV2; D ambiguous. Trimming pared 4 bases from V and 5 bases from J, leaving 14 bases between. The germline gives CDR1 SNHLY, CDR2 FYNNEI. The CDR3 length is 14 residues. CDR3 bases: TGTGCCAGCAGTGGCGGTTTCCCCTATTATGGCTACACCTTC. Encoded protein: CASSGGFPYYGYTF.

This clone showed up just a few times. CDR3 bases: TGTGCCTGGAGCAGCGGATCATTGAACACTGAAGCTTTCTTT. Its translation: CAWSSGSLNTEAFF. The chain has TRBV30 and TRBJ1-1; D unresolved. The germline CDR1 and CDR2 sequences are GTSNPN and SVGIG (reference sequence). This CDR3 spans 14 amino acids. V was trimmed by 3 bases and J by 0 bases, leaving 11 bases between them.

This chain connects TRBV27 to TRBJ2-5, with D perhaps TRBD2 (5 bases). V lost 0 bases to trimming and J lost 5 bases, with 16 bases between them. The CDR3 contains 16 residues. From germline, CDR1 is MNHEY and CDR2 SMNVEV (reference sequence). CDR3 DNA sequence: TGTGCCAGCAGTTTATCCGGGGAATCAGGTCCGGAGACCCAGTACTTC. Protein product: CASSLSGESGPETQYF.

The chain uses TRBV27 and TRBJ2-2; 7 nucleotides line up with TRBD1. The CDR3 totals 14 residues. Germline V gene data show CDR1 as MNHEY and CDR2 as SMNVEV (reference sequence). J was trimmed by 3 bases and V by 7 bases; bases with no gene match: 5. The CDR3 spells CASTQGVYTGELFF. Here the CDR3 DNA reads TGTGCCAGCACTCAGGGGGTTTACACCGGGGAGCTGTTTTTT.

This sequence joins TRBV15 and TRBJ2-1, with a tentative D call TRBD2 (6 bases). The CDR3 is 19 residues long. The V end lost 0 bases, the J end lost 5 bases, and 23 bases lay between the germline ends. Germline lookup yields CDR1 LNHNV and CDR2 YYDKDF (reference sequence). The CDR3 protein is CATSRDSPGGLPSDNEQFF. CDR3 DNA sequence: TGTGCCACCAGCAGAGACTCCCCCGGGGGTCTCCCCTCGGACAATGAGCAGTTCTTC.

The rearrangement uses TRBV6-5 and TRBJ1-5; D may be TRBD1 (6 bases). Germline CDR1 reads MNHEY; CDR2 reads SVGAGI. The CDR3 runs 14 residues. With 8 bases removed from V and 3 bases from J, the gap between germline ends came to 14 bases. The CDR3 nucleotides read TGTGCCAGCGGGGTTCGGGGGGCCAATCAGCCCCAGCATTTT. It translates to CASGVRGANQPQHF.

This clone was counted between two and nine times. The CDR3 DNA is TGTGCCTGGAGTGTGAGTTGGTACGAGCAGTACTTC. Its translation: CAWSVSWYEQYF. The chain employs TRBV30 and TRBJ2-7; no firm D call. Germline CDR1 GTSNPN, CDR2 SVGIG (reference sequence). V lost 0 bases, J lost 4 bases, and 7 bases lay in between. CDR3 length: 12 residues. The complete variable domain, with remaining parts taken from reference TRBV30 and TRBJ2-7, reads SQTIHQWPATLVQPVGSPLSLECTVEGTSNPNLYWYRQAAGRGLQLLFYSVGIGQISSEVPQNLSASRPQDRQFILSSKKLLLSDSGFYLCAWSVSWYEQYFGPGTRLTVT.

The V and J genes are TRBV10-1 and TRBJ1-2, with 9 bases identical to TRBD1. Trimming took 4 bases from V and 0 from J; bases not matched to a gene: 3. The CDR3 totals 15 residues. Germline V gives CDR1 WNHNN, CDR2 SYGVQD (reference sequence). The CDR3 sequence is CASSAGTGPNYGYTF. CDR3 sequence (DNA): TGCGCCAGCAGTGCGGGGACAGGGCCTAACTATGGCTACACCTTC.

The J gene is TRBJ1-6, the V gene TRBV2; tentative D call: TRBD1 (6 bases). This CDR3 region has 18 residues. Germline V gives CDR1 SNHLY, CDR2 FYNNEI. Trimming cost V 1 base and J 1 base, with 14 bases left between them. In nucleotides, the CDR3 is TGTGCCAGCAGTGAAGTCTGGCCAGGGGCGTCCTATAATTCACCCCTCCACTTT. It yields the protein CASSEVWPGASYNSPLHF.

This sequence joins TRBV5-1 and TRBJ1-6; D is unresolved. Germline CDR1 SGHRS, CDR2 YFSETQ. The CDR3 extends over 14 amino acids. V lost 0 bases to trimming and J lost 5 bases, with 6 bases between them. DNA for the CDR3: TGCGCCAGCAGCTTGGCCCAGAATAATTCACCCCTCCACTTT. Translation: CASSLAQNNSPLHF.

This chain links TRBV4-1 with TRBJ1-2, with D perhaps TRBD1 (6 bases). The CDR3 is made up of 11 amino acids. Germline lookup yields CDR1 MGHRA and CDR2 YSYEKL. With 1 base removed from V and 10 bases from J, the gap between germline ends came to 7 bases. The chain's CDR3 is CASSQGTVYTF. In DNA form, the CDR3 reads TGCGCCAGCAGCCAAGGGACAGTCTACACCTTC.

The chain combines TRBV2 with TRBJ1-1; 8 bases are shared with TRBD1. The germline V gene encodes CDR1 SNHLY and CDR2 FYNNEI. The CDR3 is 16 residues long. J was trimmed by 1 base and V by 2 bases; bases with no gene match: 6. The CDR3 DNA follows: TGTGCCAGCAGTGAATTTCCCGGGACAGGGAACACTGAAGCTTTCTTT. Amino acids: CASSEFPGTGNTEAFF.

This clone was picked up a small number of times. V gene TRBV7-3 combines with J gene TRBJ2-7; 10 bases fit TRBD2. Losses at the gene ends were 5 bases for V and 8 bases for J; bases not matched to a gene: 18. CDR1 and CDR2 (germline): SGHTA, FQGTGA. The CDR3 has 17 amino acids. The CDR3 sequence: CASSPQPPSGGALKQYF. CDR3 sequence (DNA): TGTGCCAGCAGCCCACAACCCCCGAGCGGGGGGGCTCTCAAGCAGTACTTC. The complete variable domain, with remaining parts taken from reference TRBV7-3 and TRBJ2-7, reads GAGVSQTPSNKVTEKGKYVELRCDPISGHTALYWYRQSLGQGPEFLIYFQGTGAADDSGLPNDRFFAVRPEGSVSTLKIQRTERGDSAVYLCASSPQPPSGGALKQYFGPGTRLTVT.

This chain joins TRBV9 and TRBJ2-3; possibly TRBD2 for D (5 bases). The V end was cut by 0 bases, the J end by 8 bases, with 16 bases between. The CDR3 is 15 residues long. CDR1 is SGDLS and CDR2 is YYNGEE in the germline V gene. The CDR3 here is CASSVESVEGATQYF. DNA for the CDR3: TGTGCCAGCAGCGTAGAGTCAGTCGAGGGTGCTACGCAGTATTTT.

A single count supports this clone. This chain uses TRBV9 with TRBJ2-2; 7 bases map to TRBD1. Germline values: CDR1 SGDLS, CDR2 YYNGEE. The CDR3 has 15 residues. J was trimmed by 6 bases and V by 4 bases; bases with no gene match: 9. The CDR3 DNA reads as TGTGCCAGCAGCCCGTCCGACACAGGGGCCGGGGAGCTGTTTTTT. Its translation is CASSPSDTGAGELFF.

The gene calls are TRBV9 and TRBJ2-3; 12 positions match TRBD2. V was clipped by 4 bases and J by 4 bases; unmatched bases: 13. Germline assignment: CDR1 SGDLS and CDR2 YYNGEE. The CDR3 is made up of 18 amino acids. The CDR3: CASSPPRASGGAPDTQYF. The DNA of the CDR3 is TGTGCCAGCAGCCCCCCCCGGGCTAGCGGGGGGGCCCCAGATACGCAGTATTTT.

The rearrangement links TRBV9 to TRBJ2-4; 9 nucleotides agree with TRBD1. The CDR3 spans 16 residues. Germline V gene data show CDR1 as SGDLS and CDR2 as YYNGEE. Trimming cost V 3 bases and J 6 bases; bases outside gene matches: 10. CDR3 sequence reads: CASSAGTGTGLNIQYF. As DNA, the CDR3 is TGTGCCAGCAGCGCGGGAACCGGGACAGGGTTAAACATTCAGTACTTC.

The chain recombines TRBV12-3 or TRBV12-4 with TRBJ1-1, with a possible D match to TRBD1 (5 bases). The CDR3 has 13 residues. The V gene lost 3 bases and the J gene lost 8 bases, with 13 bases spanning the gap. Written as DNA, the CDR3 is TGTGCCAGCAGTTTCCAAAAAGACAGCGAAGCTTTCTTT. Its translation is CASSFQKDSEAFF.

This chain joins TRBV5-5 and TRBJ1-5; a weak D match, TRBD1 (6 bases). Germline assignment: CDR1 SGHKS and CDR2 YYEKEE (reference sequence). CDR3 length: 15 residues. Trimming took off 4 bases at V and 3 bases at J, with 14 bases between the two ends. The CDR3 sequence is CASSPLTGDNQPQHF. CDR3 DNA sequence: TGTGCCAGCAGCCCGCTGACAGGAGACAATCAGCCCCAGCATTTT.

The chain links TRBV27 to TRBJ2-7, with 8 bases identical to TRBD2. The CDR3 sequence is 14 residues long. Trimming removed 5 bases from V and 0 bases from J; junction bases left unmatched: 3. Germline loops: CDR1 MNHEY, CDR2 SMNVEV (reference sequence). In DNA, the CDR3 is TGTGCCAGCAGTCTCGGGACTAGCTCCTACGAGCAGTACTTC. Protein product: CASSLGTSSYEQYF.

The V and J genes are TRBV7-8 and TRBJ2-2; 9 bases align to TRBD2. Trimming took 5 bases from V and 8 from J; bases not matched to a gene: 12. The CDR3 loop spans 16 amino acids. CDR1 SGHVS and CDR2 FQNEAQ come from the germline V gene. In nucleotides, the CDR3 is TGTGCCAGCAGCAACTCTCTAGCGGGGCACGGGGGGGAGCTGTTTTTT. It is translated as CASSNSLAGHGGELFF.

V usage is TRBV5-8 and J usage is TRBJ1-6, with 7 bases that match TRBD1. The CDR3 is 18 amino acids. The trim removed 1 base at V and 0 bases at J, leaving 7 bases unmatched. Germline V gene lookup returns CDR1 SGHTS and CDR2 YDEGEE. The CDR3 protein is CASSLKVTGSSYNSPLHF. Written as DNA, the CDR3 is TGTGCCAGCAGCTTGAAGGTGACAGGGAGCTCCTATAATTCACCCCTCCACTTT.

V and J are TRBV3-1 (or the pseudogene TRBV3-2) and TRBJ2-3; 7 bases agree with TRBD1. This CDR3 is 16 amino acids long. Germline-derived CDR1 and CDR2 are LGHDT and YNNKEL (reference sequence). With 1 base clipped from V and 2 bases from J, the junction kept 6 bases outside the gene matches. CDR3 protein: CASSQGDSLFTDTQYF. CDR3 nucleotide sequence: TGTGCCAGCAGCCAAGGGGACAGCCTTTTCACAGATACGCAGTATTTT.

The V gene is TRBV7-2, the J gene TRBJ2-1, with D possibly matching TRBD2 (5 bases). V was pared by 0 bases and J by 6 bases, with 6 bases between. The CDR3 is made up of 13 amino acids. Germline V CDR1 and CDR2: SGHTA, FQGNSA. The CDR3 DNA reads TGTGCCAGCAGCTTAGCGCGGGTCAATGAGCAGTTCTTC. This gives the protein CASSLARVNEQFF.

The chain combines TRBV5-1 with TRBJ1-1, with 8 bases identical to TRBD1. Trimming took 4 bases from V and 4 from J; bases not matched to a gene: 12. Germline assignment: CDR1 SGHRS and CDR2 YFSETQ. The CDR3 runs 16 residues. The CDR3 loop is CASSTRTGRGPTEAFF. CDR3 coding DNA: TGCGCCAGCAGCACCCGGACAGGGCGGGGGCCCACTGAAGCTTTCTTT.